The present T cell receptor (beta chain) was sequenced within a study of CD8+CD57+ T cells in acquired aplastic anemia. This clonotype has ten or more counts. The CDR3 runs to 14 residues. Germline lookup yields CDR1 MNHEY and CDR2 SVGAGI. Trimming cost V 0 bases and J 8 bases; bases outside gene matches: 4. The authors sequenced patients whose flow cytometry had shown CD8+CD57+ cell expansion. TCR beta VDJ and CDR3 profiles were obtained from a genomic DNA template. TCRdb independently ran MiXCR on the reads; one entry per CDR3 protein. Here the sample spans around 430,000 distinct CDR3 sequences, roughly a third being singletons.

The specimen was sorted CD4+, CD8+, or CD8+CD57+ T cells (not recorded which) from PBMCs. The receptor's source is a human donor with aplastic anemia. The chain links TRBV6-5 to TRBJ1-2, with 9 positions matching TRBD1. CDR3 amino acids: CASSYSDRGGGYTF. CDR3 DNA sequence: TGTGCCAGCAGTTACTCGGACAGGGGCGGCGGCTACACCTTC.